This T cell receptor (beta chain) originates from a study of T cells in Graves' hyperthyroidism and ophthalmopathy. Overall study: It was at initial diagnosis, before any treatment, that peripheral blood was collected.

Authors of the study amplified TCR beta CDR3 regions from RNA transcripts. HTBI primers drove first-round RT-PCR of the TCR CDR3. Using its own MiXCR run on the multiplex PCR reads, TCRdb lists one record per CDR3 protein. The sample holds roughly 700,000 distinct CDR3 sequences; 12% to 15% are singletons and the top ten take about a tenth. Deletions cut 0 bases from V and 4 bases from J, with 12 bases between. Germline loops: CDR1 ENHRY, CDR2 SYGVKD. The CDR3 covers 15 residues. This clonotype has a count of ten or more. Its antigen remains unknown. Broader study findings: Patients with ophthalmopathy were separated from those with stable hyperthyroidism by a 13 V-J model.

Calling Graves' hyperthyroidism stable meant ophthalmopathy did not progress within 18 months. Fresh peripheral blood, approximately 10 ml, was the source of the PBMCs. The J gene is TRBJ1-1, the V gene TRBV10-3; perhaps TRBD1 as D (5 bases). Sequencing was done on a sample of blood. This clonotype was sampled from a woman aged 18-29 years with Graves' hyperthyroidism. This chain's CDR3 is CAISESKGVGTEAFF. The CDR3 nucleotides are TGTGCCATCAGTGAGTCGAAAGGGGTTGGCACTGAAGCTTTCTTT.